What follows is one T cell receptor beta chain and its context. Antigen specificity is unknown. Libraries were prepared by immunoSEQ multiplex PCR; TCRdb keeps only in-frame clonotypes and omits some of them. Of 80,000 to 100,000 clones listed, approximately 88% are singletons. The sample is drawn from a study of T cell responses to AZD1222 COVID-19 vaccine. Study findings and constraints: Among the donors, most were white British and more were female, and clonal diversity was possibly underestimated. Two doses of AZD1222 preceded a rise in Spike-specific TCR breadth and depth.

Per germline, CDR1 KGHSH and CDR2 LQKENI. This CDR3 spans 14 amino acids. V gave up 1 base and J gave up 4 bases, with 9 bases separating them. The TCR sequence derives from an adult who received the AZD1222 COVID-19 vaccine. Here the sequenced sample was peripheral blood, taken 28 days after the second AZD1222 dose. V is TRBV18 and J is TRBJ2-3; D is unresolved. Written as DNA, the CDR3 is TGTGCCAGCTCACCACGGTCAGCAGCAGATACGCAGTATTTT. It yields the protein CASSPRSAADTQYF. The whole variable domain, remainder taken from reference TRBV18 and TRBJ2-3, is NAGVMQNPRHLVRRRGQEARLRCSPMKGHSHVYWYRQLPEEGLKFMVYLQKENIIDESGMPKERFSAEFPKEGPSILRIQQVVRGDSAAYFCASSPRSAADTQYFGPGTRLTVL.